The rows below give T cell receptor beta chains drawn from one sample of a study of blood T cell repertoires in COVID-19. TCRdb keeps only in-frame clones here, not all; method: immunoSEQ multiplex PCR. The data contain about 130,000 clones, 81% of them seen just once; the ten biggest clones take up 15% to 20%. Sample: peripheral blood. The origin of the receptors is a man aged 25-45 years with COVID-19, enrolled during active disease. The CDR3 runs from the conserved cysteine through the conserved F or W. A D gene is named only where the DNA matches it firmly. Only some rows state a clone size, as once, few, many or a class for expanded clones.

v_call	d_call	clone_size	j_call	cdr3_nt	cdr3_aa
TRBV2	TRBD1	-	TRBJ1-1	TGTGCCAGCACACAGGGGATCACTGAAGCTTTCTTT	CASTQGITEAFF
TRBV7-2	TRBD2	-	TRBJ2-1	TGTGCCAGCAGCTTAGCGGCTAGCGGGGTTTATGAGCAGTTCTTC	CASSLAASGVYEQFF
TRBV5-1	-	-	TRBJ2-1	TGCGCCAGCAGCTTGGCCGTCTATAACAATGAGCAGTTCTTC	CASSLAVYNNEQFF
TRBV9	-	-	TRBJ1-3	TGTGCCAGCAGCGTAGCAGTATCTGGAAACACCATATATTTT	CASSVAVSGNTIYF
TRBV28	TRBD1	-	TRBJ1-2	TGTGCCAGCAGGGGGCCGGGACAGGGTTTTGGCTACACCTTC	CASRGPGQGFGYTF
TRBV28	TRBD1	-	TRBJ1-5	TGTGCCAGCAGCTCCGGACAGGGTCCGGAGCCCCAGCATTTT	CASSSGQGPEPQHF
TRBV19	TRBD1	-	TRBJ2-2	TGTGCCAGTAGTTACGGACAGGGACGATGGACCGGGGAGCTGTTTTTT	CASSYGQGRWTGELFF
TRBV19	TRBD1	-	TRBJ1-6	TGTGCCAGTAGTATAGACCCGGACAGGGAGAACCTCCACTTT	CASSIDPDRENLHF
TRBV10-2	TRBD1	-	TRBJ1-1	TGCGCCAGCAGTGAGTCATTGAGGGGGCGCCCTGAAGCTTTCTTT	CASSESLRGRPEAFF
TRBV13	TRBD2	-	TRBJ2-7	TGTGCCAGCAGCTTGTCGACTAGCGTGGACTACGAGCAGTACTTC	CASSLSTSVDYEQYF
TRBV29-1	-	once	TRBJ2-7	TGCAGCGTTTGTGACTGGACCTACGAGCAGTACTTC	CSVCDWTYEQYF
TRBV6-5	-	-	TRBJ2-7	TGTGCCAGCAGTTACTCCAGGGGCCACGAGCAGTACTTC	CASSYSRGHEQYF
TRBV5-4	TRBD2	-	TRBJ2-3	TGTGCCAGCAGCTTGACAAGCGGGAGAGATACGCAGTATTTT	CASSLTSGRDTQYF
TRBV19	-	-	TRBJ1-1	TGTGCCAGTACCCCGGGGGTTGGTGGCACTGAAGCTTTCTTT	CASTPGVGGTEAFF
TRBV5-1	-	-	TRBJ1-2	TGCGCCAGCAGCAGGGACACTCGAAACTATGGCTACACCTTC	CASSRDTRNYGYTF
TRBV29-1	-	-	TRBJ1-2	TGCAGCGTTGACGATCCTGCGTATGGCTACACCTTC	CSVDDPAYGYTF
TRBV29-1	TRBD2	-	TRBJ2-1	TGCAGCGTACGCCCTAGCGGGAGGGCCGATGAGCAGTTCTTC	CSVRPSGRADEQFF
TRBV7-3	TRBD1	-	TRBJ2-3	TGTGCCAGCAGCCCGGGGACAGCTTCAGATACGCAGTATTTT	CASSPGTASDTQYF
TRBV7-9	-	-	TRBJ2-5	TGTGCCAGCAGCTTAGCTAGCCCTCAAGAGACCCAGTACTTC	CASSLASPQETQYF
TRBV4-2	TRBD2	many	TRBJ2-3	TGTGCCAGCAGCCAAGGACTAGCGGGGGGGCCTAGCACAGATACGCAGTATTTT	CASSQGLAGGPSTDTQYF
TRBV4-1	-	-	TRBJ2-2	TGCGCCAGCAGTAGGGGGACCCTTAACACCGGGGAGCTGTTTTTT	CASSRGTLNTGELFF
TRBV6-1	TRBD2	-	TRBJ2-3	TGTGCCAGCAGTGAGAGGAGCGGGAGAACAGATACGCAGTATTTT	CASSERSGRTDTQYF
TRBV5-4	-	-	TRBJ1-5	TGTGCCAGCAGCTACGCCCAGGGGCAGCCCCAGCATTTT	CASSYAQGQPQHF
TRBV7-3	TRBD2	-	TRBJ2-3	TGTGCCAGCAGCGTTAGCGGGATCCCCGCAGATACGCAGTATTTT	CASSVSGIPADTQYF
TRBV11-2	-	once	TRBJ1-3	TGTGCCACCACAGAAATCCGGGGAAACACCATATATTTT	CATTEIRGNTIYF
TRBV7-3	-	-	TRBJ2-7	TGTGCCAGCAGCTTAACGACAGGAGGCGAGCAGTACTTC	CASSLTTGGEQYF
TRBV18	-	once	TRBJ2-6	TGTGCCAGCTCACCAGACAGCCCCAACTCTGGGGCCAACGTCCTGACTTTC	CASSPDSPNSGANVLTF
TRBV13	-	-	TRBJ2-7	TGTGCCAGCAGCTTAGGCCTTGGTAGCGACGAGCAGTACTTC	CASSLGLGSDEQYF
TRBV19	-	-	TRBJ1-5	TGTGCCAGTAGTTCGTCAGGGGAACAGCCCCAGCATTTT	CASSSSGEQPQHF
TRBV15	TRBD1	-	TRBJ1-1	TGTGCCACCAGCAGAGACCGGACAGGGGCGAACACTGAAGCTTTCTTT	CATSRDRTGANTEAFF
TRBV27	-	-	TRBJ1-1	TGTGCCAGCAGTCCGGGGTACTTGACTGAAGCTTTCTTT	CASSPGYLTEAFF
TRBV18	TRBD1	-	TRBJ1-2	TGTGCCAGCTCACCTCGGACAGGGGATGGCTACACCTTC	CASSPRTGDGYTF
TRBV24-1	-	-	TRBJ2-3	TGTGCCACCAGTGGCGACTTTGGGAAATACGGGCAGGGTCGAAGCACAGATACGCAGTATTTT	CATSGDFGKYGQGRSTDTQYF
TRBV29-1	-	-	TRBJ1-5	TGCAGCGTTGAAGAGCTACAGGACAATCAGCCCCAGCATTTT	CSVEELQDNQPQHF
TRBV2	TRBD2	few	TRBJ2-7	TGTGCCAGCTTAGCGGGGGGATACTACGAGCAGTACTTC	CASLAGGYYEQYF
TRBV28	-	-	TRBJ2-1	TGTGCCAGCAGTTTAAGCTTATACAATGAGCAGTTCTTC	CASSLSLYNEQFF
TRBV19	TRBD1	-	TRBJ2-1	TGTGCCAGTGGGACAGGGAGTGAGCAGTTCTTC	CASGTGSEQFF
TRBV27	-	-	TRBJ1-4	TGTGCCAGCAGCCTGACAGGAACTAATGAAAAACTGTTTTTT	CASSLTGTNEKLFF
TRBV12-3/TRBV12-4	-	-	TRBJ1-5	TGTGCCAGCAGAAGGGGAAATGTTCAGCCCCAGCATTTT	CASRRGNVQPQHF
TRBV5-1	TRBD1	-	TRBJ1-5	TGCGCCAGCAGCCCGGACAGGGGACATGGTCAGCCCCAGCATTTT	CASSPDRGHGQPQHF
TRBV5-1	-	-	TRBJ1-4	TGCGCCAGCACCCGGGCGGGGCAGCCGAATGAAAAACTGTTTTTT	CASTRAGQPNEKLFF
TRBV28	TRBD1	-	TRBJ1-6	TGTGCCAGCAGTGTTACAGGGGCTGGCTCACCCCTCCACTTT	CASSVTGAGSPLHF
TRBV28	-	once	TRBJ1-4	TGTGCCAGCAGTTTATATCGGGGGGCCCCTAATGAAAAACTGTTTTTT	CASSLYRGAPNEKLFF
TRBV6-5	-	-	TRBJ1-2	TGTGCCAGCAGTTACTCGATTGAGGGAATGGGGGGCTACACCTTC	CASSYSIEGMGGYTF
TRBV24-1	-	-	TRBJ2-2	TGTGCCACCAGTGTACCTGGAGCGACGACCGGGGAGCTGTTTTTT	CATSVPGATTGELFF
TRBV5-6	TRBD1	-	TRBJ2-6	TGTGCCAGCAGCCTCGGGACAGGGACCGGGGCCAACGTCCTGACTTTC	CASSLGTGTGANVLTF
TRBV19	TRBD1	-	TRBJ1-1	TGTGCCAGTAGCCTGAGGGGGGACAGAAAGAAAGCTTTCTTT	CASSLRGDRKKAFF
TRBV20-1	TRBD2	once	TRBJ2-7	TGCAGTGCTAGTTTGATGACTAGCGTCTACGAGCAGTACTTC	CSASLMTSVYEQYF
TRBV11-3	TRBD2	-	TRBJ2-3	TGTGCCAGCAGCTTGACCCCTAGCGGCGAGAATTTT	CASSLTPSGENF
TRBV3-1/TRBV3-2	-	-	TRBJ1-6	TGTGCCAGCAGCCAAGATAAGGGGCCAGGGATAAGTTCACCCCTCCACTTT	CASSQDKGPGISSPLHF
TRBV1	-	once	TRBJ2-7	TGCACCAGCAGCCAAGGAATGGGAAAACTAGCGGGGGGGCCTCGGGGCTCCTACGAGCAGTACTTC	CTSSQGMGKLAGGPRGSYEQYF
TRBV5-1	TRBD1	-	TRBJ1-6	TGCGCCAGCAGCTTCGGGACAGGGCACAATTCACCCCTCCACTTT	CASSFGTGHNSPLHF
TRBV11-3	-	few	TRBJ1-1	TGTGCCAGCAGCTTCAGGGAAGGGCTCCCTGAAGCTTTCTTT	CASSFREGLPEAFF
TRBV2	-	-	TRBJ1-2	TGTGCCAGCAGTTCTACCGGACGGGGGAGGGGTGGCTACACCTTC	CASSSTGRGRGGYTF
TRBV27	-	-	TRBJ1-1	TGTGCCAGCAGTTTAGGGCAGAGCACTGAAGCTTTCTTT	CASSLGQSTEAFF
TRBV4-1	TRBD2	-	TRBJ2-7	TGCGCCAGCAGCCAACGTAGCGGGGATACCTACGAGCAGTACTTC	CASSQRSGDTYEQYF
TRBV19	TRBD1	-	TRBJ2-1	TGTGCCAGTAGTATGATGGGACAGTACAATGAGCAGTTCTTC	CASSMMGQYNEQFF
TRBV11-1	-	-	TRBJ2-1	TGTGCCAGCAGCTTCGGGAGTTACAATGAGCAGTTCTTC	CASSFGSYNEQFF